This record concerns one T cell receptor beta chain sequence. Its target is unknown. The junction shows a germline mismatch at one end, possibly a read error. The data are from a study of tumor and adjacent non-tumor tissue in lung cancer. General study points: Shorter survival was associated with higher TCR diversity in tumors. Significantly higher TCR diversity was found in tumor than normal lung.

Germline CDR1 and CDR2: PRHDT and FYEKMQ (reference sequence). CDR3 length: 15 amino acids. The library came from three nested PCR rounds adapted from ARM-PCR protocols. MiXCR, applied by TCRdb to the multiplex PCR reads, yields one record per CDR3 protein. The sample lists tens of thousands of distinct CDR3 sequences; 55% to 75% were seen once. RNA was extracted from bulk tissue without any cell sorting. Specimen: lung tumor tissue. The genes are TRBV13 and TRBJ2-1; D unclear. The sequence came from a man aged 50 or older with non-small cell lung cancer. As DNA, the CDR3 is TGTGCCAGCAGCCTAGGTTGGGGATCCTACAATGAGCAGTTCTTC. The encoded protein is CASSLGWGSYNEQFF.